This T cell receptor beta chain emerged from a study of blood T cells in healthy people across ages. Germline V gives CDR1 LGHDT, CDR2 YNNKEL (reference sequence). The V gene end was trimmed by 0 bases and the J gene end by 4 bases; junction bases not matched to a gene: 3. The CDR3 spans 16 residues. Primers used in a second PCR of roughly 6 to 12 cycles were a sample-barcoded 5' primer and a J-beta primer mix. TCRdb called the 5' RACE reads again in MiXCR, with one record for every CDR3 protein. The sample has approximately 2,000,000 distinct CDR3 sequences; approximately 40% are singletons. Sequences were obtained from blood. J is TRBJ2-1 and V is TRBV3-1; 10 bases match TRBD2. The source of this sequence is a human donor in good health. CDR3 in amino acids: CASSQDSSGRYNEQFF. CDR3 bases: TGTGCCAGCAGCCAAGATTCTAGCGGGAGATACAATGAGCAGTTCTTC.